These T cell receptor beta chains were read from a single sample in a study of blood T cells in healthy people across ages. Using its own MiXCR run on the 5' RACE reads, TCRdb lists one record per CDR3 protein. The profile covers about 780,000 distinct CDR3 sequences, with more than 35% appearing a single time and roughly 18% taken by the ten largest. The sequenced sample was blood. The source of these receptors is an older man in good health. The CDR3 runs from the conserved cysteine through the conserved F or W. Each record gives: V gene, CDR3 length, clone size, J gene, D gene, CDR3 DNA, CDR3 protein. A D gene is named only where the DNA matches it firmly. Clone size, where shown, is once, few, many, or a class for clones that have expanded.

v_call: TRBV11-2
cdr3_length: 16
clone_size: .
j_call: TRBJ2-1
d_call: .
cdr3_nt: TGTGCCAGCAGCCCTTCGGGGGACAGCTCCTACAATGAGCAGTTCTTC
cdr3_aa: CASSPSGDSSYNEQFF

v_call: TRBV29-1
cdr3_length: 17
clone_size: .
j_call: TRBJ2-6
d_call: .
cdr3_nt: TGCAGCGTTGTCATATGGCAGGCCGACTCTGGGGCCAACGTCCTGACTTTC
cdr3_aa: CSVVIWQADSGANVLTF

v_call: TRBV7-3
cdr3_length: 14
clone_size: .
j_call: TRBJ2-6
d_call: .
cdr3_nt: TGTGCCAGCAGCTTACCCGCTGGGGCCAACGTCCTGACTTTC
cdr3_aa: CASSLPAGANVLTF

v_call: TRBV3-1
cdr3_length: 13
clone_size: .
j_call: TRBJ2-7
d_call: .
cdr3_nt: TGTGCCAGCAGCCAAGATATGAGGGGCGAGCAGTACTTC
cdr3_aa: CASSQDMRGEQYF

v_call: TRBV20-1
cdr3_length: 14
clone_size: few
j_call: TRBJ2-7
d_call: .
cdr3_nt: TGCAGTGCTAGGATGGGGGGCGGGAGTCGCGAGCAGTACTTC
cdr3_aa: CSARMGGGSREQYF

v_call: TRBV20-1
cdr3_length: 16
clone_size: few
j_call: TRBJ2-1
d_call: TRBD2
cdr3_nt: TGCAGTGCTAGGACTAGCGGGAGGAGGGCCTACAATGAGCAGTTCTTC
cdr3_aa: CSARTSGRRAYNEQFF

v_call: TRBV7-2
cdr3_length: 13
clone_size: .
j_call: TRBJ1-5
d_call: .
cdr3_nt: TGTGCCAGCAGCTTAGACGGGGGGGAGCCCCAGCATTTT
cdr3_aa: CASSLDGGEPQHF

v_call: TRBV29-1
cdr3_length: 14
clone_size: .
j_call: TRBJ2-7
d_call: .
cdr3_nt: TGCAGCGTTGAAGGGGCAGGGAAGGGCAATGAGCAGTACTTC
cdr3_aa: CSVEGAGKGNEQYF

v_call: TRBV5-4
cdr3_length: 14
clone_size: .
j_call: TRBJ1-2
d_call: .
cdr3_nt: TGTGCCAGCAGCTCGGCAAGGGGGGGGTATGGCTACACCTTC
cdr3_aa: CASSSARGGYGYTF

v_call: TRBV5-1
cdr3_length: 15
clone_size: .
j_call: TRBJ2-2
d_call: .
cdr3_nt: TGCGCCAGCAGCCGAGGGGGGAGTGACACCGGGGAGCTGTTTTTT
cdr3_aa: CASSRGGSDTGELFF

v_call: TRBV27
cdr3_length: 18
clone_size: .
j_call: TRBJ1-1
d_call: .
cdr3_nt: TGTGCCAGCAGTTTAGGGAGTCTAACAGGGAGGGGTAACACTGAAGCTTTCTTT
cdr3_aa: CASSLGSLTGRGNTEAFF

v_call: TRBV2
cdr3_length: 14
clone_size: few
j_call: TRBJ2-3
d_call: TRBD1
cdr3_nt: TGTGCCAGCAGTGGGACAGGCCCGACAGATACGCAGTATTTT
cdr3_aa: CASSGTGPTDTQYF

v_call: TRBV7-3
cdr3_length: 17
clone_size: .
j_call: TRBJ2-5
d_call: .
cdr3_nt: TGTGCCAGCAGCCCTGGGAGACCGGGACGAGACCAAGAGACCCAGTACTTC
cdr3_aa: CASSPGRPGRDQETQYF

v_call: TRBV9
cdr3_length: 11
clone_size: few
j_call: TRBJ2-5
d_call: .
cdr3_nt: TGTGCCGGGACCTCCTGCGGGACCCAGTACTTC
cdr3_aa: CAGTSCGTQYF

v_call: TRBV11-1
cdr3_length: 15
clone_size: few
j_call: TRBJ2-5
d_call: .
cdr3_nt: TGTGCCAGCAGCTTAAGCAGGGCCTCGATAGAGACCCAGTACTTC
cdr3_aa: CASSLSRASIETQYF

v_call: TRBV5-1
cdr3_length: 14
clone_size: few
j_call: TRBJ1-6
d_call: .
cdr3_nt: TGCGCCAGCAGCTTGCAGGGTGAAGATTCACCCCTCCACTTT
cdr3_aa: CASSLQGEDSPLHF

v_call: TRBV20-1
cdr3_length: 15
clone_size: .
j_call: TRBJ1-4
d_call: TRBD1
cdr3_nt: TGCAGTGCTAGCCGTGGACAGGGGGCGTATGAAAAACTGTTTTTT
cdr3_aa: CSASRGQGAYEKLFF

v_call: TRBV15
cdr3_length: 14
clone_size: few
j_call: TRBJ2-2
d_call: TRBD2
cdr3_nt: TGTGCCACCAGCGGACAAGCGGGGTCCGGGGAGCTGTTTTTT
cdr3_aa: CATSGQAGSGELFF

v_call: TRBV7-2
cdr3_length: 14
clone_size: .
j_call: TRBJ1-1
d_call: TRBD1
cdr3_nt: TGTGCCAGCAGCTCGGACAGGGGGGAAACTGAAGCTTTCTTT
cdr3_aa: CASSSDRGETEAFF

v_call: TRBV6-6
cdr3_length: 15
clone_size: few
j_call: TRBJ2-5
d_call: TRBD1
cdr3_nt: TGTGCCAGCAGCAGCGGCGAGGGGGCTTGGGAGACCCAGTACTTC
cdr3_aa: CASSSGEGAWETQYF